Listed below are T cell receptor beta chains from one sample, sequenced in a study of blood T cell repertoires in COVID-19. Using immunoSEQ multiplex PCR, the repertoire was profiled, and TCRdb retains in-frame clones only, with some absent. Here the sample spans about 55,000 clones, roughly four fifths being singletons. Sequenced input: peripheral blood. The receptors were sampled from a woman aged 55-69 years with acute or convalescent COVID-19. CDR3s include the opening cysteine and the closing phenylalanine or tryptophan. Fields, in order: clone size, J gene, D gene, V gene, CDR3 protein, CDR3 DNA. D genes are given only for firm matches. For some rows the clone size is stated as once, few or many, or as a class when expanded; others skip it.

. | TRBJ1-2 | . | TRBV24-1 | CATSDSRTANYGYTF | TGTGCCACCAGTGACTCCCGGACTGCTAACTATGGCTACACCTTC
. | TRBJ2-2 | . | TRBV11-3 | CASASRGNTGELFF | TGTGCCAGCGCTTCTCGGGGGAACACCGGGGAGCTGTTTTTT
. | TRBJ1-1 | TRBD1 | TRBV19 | CASSKAFGQGALMNTEAFF | TGTGCCAGTAGTAAGGCTTTCGGACAGGGGGCTTTAATGAACACTGAAGCTTTCTTT
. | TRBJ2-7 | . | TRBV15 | CATSSGRSYEQYF | TGTGCCACCAGCAGTGGGAGATCCTACGAGCAGTACTTC
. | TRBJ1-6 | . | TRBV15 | CATSRAETGPNSPLHF | TGTGCCACCAGCAGAGCCGAGACAGGCCCTAATTCACCCCTCCACTTT
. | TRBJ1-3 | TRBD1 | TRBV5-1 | CASSLIGQGSGNTIYF | TGCGCCAGCAGCTTGATAGGACAGGGCTCTGGAAACACCATATATTTT
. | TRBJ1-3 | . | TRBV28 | CASSFPGLNTIYF | TGTGCCAGCAGTTTCCCCGGGTTAAACACCATATATTTT
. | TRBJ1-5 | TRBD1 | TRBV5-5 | CASSPTGNSNQPQHF | TGTGCCAGCAGCCCGACAGGGAATAGCAATCAGCCCCAGCATTTT
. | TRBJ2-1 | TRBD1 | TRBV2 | CASIGQGARNEQFF | TGTGCCAGCATAGGGCAGGGGGCGCGGAATGAGCAGTTCTTC
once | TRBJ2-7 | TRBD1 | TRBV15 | CATSREPPGQGTYYEQYF | TGTGCCACCAGCAGAGAACCACCGGGACAGGGGACTTACTACGAGCAGTACTTC